Following are 8 T cell receptor beta chains from one sample sequenced in a study of PD-L1 blockade in urothelial cancer. TCRdb's copy holds only in-frame clones and misses some; the assay was immunoSEQ multiplex PCR. The sample has some 40,000 clones, around 90% seen once. Time point specified: peripheral blood 6 weeks after treatment start. Source: PBMCs, taken around atezolizumab (anti-PD-L1) treatment. The receptors come from a man between 65 and 79 years old with urothelial cancer.

This clone is a singleton in its sample. This rearrangement joins TRBV6-5 to TRBJ2-5; possibly TRBD1 for D (6 bases). Germline V CDR1 and CDR2: MNHEY, SVGAGI. The CDR3 sequence is 14 residues long. Deletions cut 6 bases from V and 4 bases from J, with 15 bases between. DNA for the CDR3: TGTGCCAGCAGCCGATCTAGAGGGGGAGAGACCCAGTACTTC. This encodes CASSRSRGGETQYF.

The chain has TRBV4-1 and TRBJ1-1; D gene unclear. Trimming took 1 base from V and 1 from J, leaving 4 bases between them. The CDR3 has 13 amino acids. Germline assignment: CDR1 MGHRA and CDR2 YSYEKL. The CDR3 region has the DNA TGCGCCAGCAGCCAAGCAGGGAACACTGAAGCTTTCTTT. This gives the protein CASSQAGNTEAFF.

The rearrangement links TRBV6-6 to TRBJ2-1, with 13 positions matching TRBD2. V lost 7 bases, J lost 7 bases, and 10 bases stayed unmatched. This CDR3 contains 16 residues. Germline loops: CDR1 MNHNY, CDR2 SVGAGI (reference sequence). The CDR3: CASIQRTSGSGNEQFF. The CDR3 nucleotides are TGTGCCAGCATTCAGAGGACTAGCGGGAGTGGAAATGAGCAGTTCTTC.

The table lists this clone with a few counts. The chain is built from TRBV9 and TRBJ1-2; TRBD1 matches at 8 bases. V lost 2 bases to trimming and J lost 8 bases; unmatched junction nucleotides: 8. The CDR3 runs to 14 residues. The V gene's germline CDR1 is SGDLS and CDR2 YYNGEE. In nucleotides, the CDR3 is TGTGCCAGCAGCGTCACAGACAGGGGCGAGGGCTACACCTTC. Its protein product is CASSVTDRGEGYTF.

The chain is built from TRBV11-2 and TRBJ2-1; 14 nucleotides match TRBD2. The V gene's germline CDR1 is SGHAT and CDR2 FQNNGV. Trimming removed 5 bases from V and 8 bases from J; junction bases left unmatched: 5. The CDR3 extends over 15 amino acids. This CDR3 reads CASSRGLAGVDEQFF. The CDR3 DNA reads TGTGCCAGCAGCCGGGGACTAGCGGGAGTCGATGAGCAGTTCTTC.

This clone was detected only a few times. This chain uses TRBV10-3 with TRBJ2-7, with 7 bases matching TRBD1. The CDR3 covers 16 residues. CDR1 and CDR2 (germline): ENHRY, SYGVKD. Germline trimming cut 10 bases from V and 2 bases from J; bases unmatched to any gene: 17. The CDR3 DNA reads as TGTGCCACCAGGATTACTTCCGGGACAGACACCTACGAGCAGTACTTC. Translating it yields CATRITSGTDTYEQYF.

The CDR3 sequence: CASSDLAGTIAGGYTF. Written as DNA, the CDR3 is TGTGCCAGCAGTGATCTCGCCGGGACCATAGCGGGTGGCTACACCTTC. The chain links TRBV25-1 to TRBJ1-2; a possible D gene is TRBD1 (5 bases). The germline V gene has CDR1 MGHDK and CDR2 SYGVNS. This CDR3 contains 16 residues. Trimming took 3 bases from V and 7 from J, leaving 21 bases between them.

This sequence joins TRBV11-2 and TRBJ2-7, with D possibly matching TRBD2 (5 bases). Between the trimmed V and J ends, which lost 2 bases and 1 base, there was a span of 6 bases. The CDR3 runs 13 residues. Germline V gives CDR1 SGHAT, CDR2 FQNNGV. CDR3 sequence reads: CASSLRGSYEQYF. In DNA, the CDR3 is TGTGCCAGCAGCTTACGGGGATCCTACGAGCAGTACTTC.